These 32 T cell receptor beta chains came from one sample sequenced in a study of blood T cell repertoires in COVID-19. Using immunoSEQ multiplex PCR, the repertoire was profiled, and TCRdb retains in-frame clones only, with some absent. The table has about 16,000 clones, roughly three quarters seen once. The sample comprised peripheral blood. These receptors all stem from a man aged 55 to 70 with acute or convalescent COVID-19.

This chain uses TRBV30 with TRBJ1-6; 12 bases fit TRBD1. CDR1 is GTSNPN, CDR2 SVGIG, per germline (reference sequence). The CDR3 has 16 amino acids. Trimming took 5 bases from V and 10 from J; bases not matched to a gene: 12. The CDR3 DNA follows: TGTGCCTGGTCCCTGGGACAGGGGGCTCTTGAATCACCCCTCCACTTT. Residues: CAWSLGQGALESPLHF.

CDR3 amino acids: CASSQQGGSGNTIYF. The CDR3 coding sequence is TGTGCCAGCAGCCAACAGGGGGGCTCTGGAAACACCATATATTTT. This sequence joins TRBV7-2 and TRBJ1-3; 8 nucleotides match TRBD1. CDR1 is SGHTA and CDR2 is FQGNSA in the germline V gene. The length of the CDR3 is 15 residues. With 5 bases clipped from V and 0 bases from J, the junction kept 3 bases outside the gene matches.

The CDR3 loop is CASSLEIQAGIPVVQFF. The CDR3 DNA reads TGTGCCAGCAGCTTAGAGATTCAAGCGGGGATCCCGGTCGTTCAGTTCTTC. The chain couples TRBV11-3 to TRBJ2-1; 7 positions agree with TRBD2. The CDR3 contains 17 residues. Germline V gene lookup returns CDR1 SGHNT and CDR2 YENEEA. V shed 0 bases and J 13 bases; nucleotides not matched to a gene: 18.

The chain joins TRBV9 to TRBJ1-2; 7 positions match TRBD1. The trim removed 3 bases at V and 8 bases at J, leaving 10 bases unmatched. Germline V lookup: CDR1 SGDLS, CDR2 YYNGEE. The CDR3 covers 14 residues. CDR3 protein: CASSGLGGAEGYTF. The CDR3 nucleotides are TGTGCCAGCAGCGGACTAGGGGGCGCTGAAGGCTACACCTTC.

The rearrangement uses TRBV5-4 and TRBJ2-3; a weak D match, TRBD2 (6 bases). The germline gives CDR1 SGHNT, CDR2 YYREEE (reference sequence). The CDR3 extends over 15 amino acids. The V end was cut by 2 bases, the J end by 5 bases, with 15 bases between. The CDR3, as DNA: TGTGCCAGCAGCTTTTTTAGCGGACTGGGAGATACGCAGTATTTT. Its protein is CASSFFSGLGDTQYF.

The rearrangement joins TRBV30 to TRBJ2-2; 9 bases line up with TRBD1. The CDR3 consists of 16 residues. The germline V gene encodes CDR1 GTSNPN and CDR2 SVGIG (reference sequence). Unmatched junction bases numbered 14, after V lost 6 bases and J lost 6 bases. The CDR3 reads CACDTGGAVIPGELFF. CDR3 coding DNA: TGTGCCTGTGATACAGGGGGCGCGGTGATCCCCGGGGAGCTGTTTTTT.

V and J are TRBV5-4 and TRBJ2-3, with a weak D call TRBD1 (5 bases). Germline CDR1 reads SGHNT; CDR2 reads YYREEE (reference sequence). The CDR3 extends over 13 amino acids. V was trimmed by 5 bases and J by 6 bases, leaving 13 bases between them. CDR3 sequence: CASRHSSGDTQYF. In DNA, the CDR3 is TGTGCCAGCAGACATTCCTCAGGGGATACGCAGTATTTT.

The V and J genes are TRBV5-6 and TRBJ1-2; 12 bases fit TRBD1. The V and J ends lost 3 bases and 1 base, in that order; junction bases with no gene match: 4. Germline V gene lookup returns CDR1 SGHDT and CDR2 YYEEEE. This CDR3 contains 16 residues. The CDR3 loop is CASSWGQGADNYGYTF. The DNA of the CDR3 is TGTGCCAGCAGCTGGGGACAGGGGGCAGATAACTATGGCTACACCTTC. The whole variable domain, filled in from reference TRBV5-6 and TRBJ1-2, reads DAGVTQSPTHLIKTRGQQVTLRCSPKSGHDTVSWYQQALGQGPQFIFQYYEEEERQRGNFPDRFSGHQFPNYSSELNVNALLLGDSALYLCASSWGQGADNYGYTFGSGTRLTVV.

The gene calls are TRBV9 and TRBJ2-3, with a weak D call TRBD2 (6 bases). Germline-derived CDR1 and CDR2 are SGDLS and YYNGEE. The CDR3 contains 15 residues. Deletions cut 0 bases from V and 3 bases from J, with 11 bases between. The CDR3 here is CASSVVGGLTDTQYF. CDR3 nucleotides: TGTGCCAGCAGCGTAGTGGGAGGTTTAACAGATACGCAGTATTTT. The variable domain in full, completed from reference TRBV9 and TRBJ2-3, reads DSGVTQTPKHLITATGQRVTLRCSPRSGDLSVYWYQQSLDQGLQFLIQYYNGEERAKGNILERFSAQQFPDLHSELNLSSLELGDSALYFCASSVVGGLTDTQYFGPGTRLTVL.

This CDR3 reads CASSYGTGGNTEAFF. The CDR3 nucleotides read TGTGCCAGCAGTTACGGGACAGGGGGGAACACTGAAGCTTTCTTT. The chain links TRBV6-2 or TRBV6-3 to TRBJ1-1, with 11 nucleotides matching TRBD1. V trimming: 2 bases; J trimming: 1 base; junction bases outside the gene matches: 0. The CDR3 is made up of 15 amino acids. The germline V gene encodes CDR1 MNHEY and CDR2 SVGEGT.

In this sample, this clone turned up a few times. V is TRBV9 and J is TRBJ1-1; perhaps TRBD1 as D (5 bases). Germline CDR1 reads SGDLS; CDR2 reads YYNGEE. Trimming removed 4 bases at V and 1 base at J, with 14 bases between. The CDR3 contains 15 residues. CDR3: CASSPGGNWNTEAFF. CDR3 coding DNA: TGTGCCAGCAGCCCCGGGGGGAATTGGAACACTGAAGCTTTCTTT.

The table lists this clone with a count of one. CDR3 loop: CASSLEWGLSEKLFF. CDR3 coding DNA: TGTGCCAGCAGCTTGGAATGGGGGCTGTCTGAAAAACTGTTTTTT. The V gene is TRBV5-5, the J gene TRBJ1-4, with D perhaps matching TRBD1 (6 bases). CDR1 SGHKS and CDR2 YYEKEE come from the germline V gene (reference sequence). The CDR3 length is 15 residues. With 0 bases removed from V and 7 bases from J, the gap between germline ends came to 13 bases. The full variable domain, its missing parts supplied by reference TRBV5-5 and TRBJ1-4, is DAGVTQSPTHLIKTRGQQVTLRCSPISGHKSVSWYQQVLGQGPQFIFQYYEKEERGRGNFPDRFSARQFPNYSSELNVNALLLGDSALYLCASSLEWGLSEKLFFGSGTQLSVL.

The chain links TRBV19 to TRBJ1-1; 7 bases agree with TRBD1. This CDR3 is built from 16 residues. Germline assignment: CDR1 LNHDA and CDR2 SQIVND (reference sequence). V dropped 3 bases and J dropped 1; count of bases not matched to a gene: 8. The CDR3 nucleotides are TGTGCCAGTAGTATGTATGGGGCAGGGGGGAACACTGAAGCTTTCTTT. Translation gives CASSMYGAGGNTEAFF.

The chain combines TRBV4-3 with TRBJ2-3; 7 bases match TRBD1. The CDR3 has 16 amino acids. CDR1 is LGHNA and CDR2 is YSLEER in the germline V gene. V was clipped by 1 base and J by 5 bases; unmatched bases: 9. The CDR3 loop is CASSQGTGAFGDTQYF. CDR3 sequence (DNA): TGCGCCAGCAGCCAAGGTACAGGGGCCTTCGGAGATACGCAGTATTTT.

This sequence joins TRBV6-2 or TRBV6-3 and TRBJ1-2; D gene ambiguous. Trimming stripped 0 bases from V and 8 bases from J, with 13 bases between. This CDR3 region has 14 residues. Looked up from germline, CDR1 is MNHEY and CDR2 is SVGEGT. The CDR3 protein is CASSYSTGRNGYTF. The CDR3 bases are TGTGCCAGCAGTTACTCGACGGGGAGGAACGGCTACACCTTC.

In this sample, this clone is medium-sized. This sequence joins TRBV5-1 and TRBJ1-1; 11 bases align to TRBD1. The V gene end was trimmed by 2 bases and the J gene end by 5 bases; junction bases not matched to a gene: 8. CDR1 SGHRS and CDR2 YFSETQ come from the germline V gene. The CDR3 covers 16 residues. The CDR3 loop is CASSLGTGGLWTEAFF. The CDR3 DNA is TGCGCCAGCAGCTTAGGGACAGGGGGATTGTGGACTGAAGCTTTCTTT.

In this sample, this clone turned up a few times. The CDR3 DNA reads TGTGCCAGTAGTATAGCTACAGGGGGCACTGAAGCTTTCTTT. The encoded protein is CASSIATGGTEAFF. V usage is TRBV19 and J usage is TRBJ1-1; 8 nucleotides match TRBD1. Unmatched junction bases numbered 2, after V lost 1 base and J lost 4 bases. Germline CDR1 and CDR2: LNHDA and SQIVND (reference sequence). The length of the CDR3 is 14 residues.

The chain is built from TRBV9 and TRBJ2-1, with 10 bases lining up with TRBD2. The CDR3 is made up of 15 amino acids. The germline gives CDR1 SGDLS, CDR2 YYNGEE. J was trimmed by 9 bases and V by 3 bases; bases with no gene match: 9. CDR3 protein: CASSGTTSGVGEQFF. The CDR3 DNA reads TGTGCCAGCAGCGGCACAACTAGCGGGGTAGGTGAGCAGTTCTTC.

Only one count was recorded for this clone. The V gene is TRBV30, the J gene TRBJ1-2; 12 nucleotides match TRBD1. With V trimmed by 2 bases and J by 4 bases, 8 bases remained unmatched. This CDR3 contains 16 residues. Germline values: CDR1 GTSNPN, CDR2 SVGIG (reference sequence). The CDR3 loop is CAWSPPGTGGGYGYTF. DNA for the CDR3: TGTGCCTGGAGTCCCCCAGGGACAGGGGGCGGCTATGGCTACACCTTC.

This chain uses TRBV4-3 with TRBJ2-2; D call uncertain. The germline V and J ends were trimmed by 3 bases and 8 bases, with 10 bases remaining between them. Germline CDR1 reads LGHNA; CDR2 reads YSLEER. This CDR3 has 13 amino acids. The CDR3 DNA follows: TGCGCCAGCAGCCAGGCCAACGTGGGGGAGCTGTTTTTT. Its translation is CASSQANVGELFF.

The chain combines TRBV14 with TRBJ1-6, with TRBD1 as a possible D gene (6 bases). The CDR3 runs to 14 residues. V was shortened by 3 bases and J by 7 bases, with 10 bases between the two germline ends. From germline, CDR1 is SGHDN and CDR2 FVKESK. Written as DNA, the CDR3 is TGTGCCAGCAGCCACGGGGGGGGCAATTCACCCCTCCACTTT. Translation: CASSHGGGNSPLHF.

This chain connects TRBV13 to TRBJ2-1, with D uncertain. V lost 2 bases and J 5 bases, leaving 7 bases between the germline ends. The CDR3 totals 13 residues. Per germline, CDR1 PRHDT and CDR2 FYEKMQ (reference sequence). The CDR3 loop is CASSLSYHNEQFF. The CDR3 DNA follows: TGTGCCAGCAGCTTATCCTACCACAATGAGCAGTTCTTC.

Concerning this clone itself: The sample carries other DNA sequences with the same CDR3. The chain uses TRBV18 and TRBJ2-2, with D possibly being TRBD2 (6 bases). With 0 bases removed from V and 2 bases from J, the gap between germline ends came to 7 bases. Germline CDR1 reads KGHSH; CDR2 reads LQKENI. This CDR3 is built from 15 residues. Here the CDR3 DNA reads TGTGCCAGCTCACCACCTAGCGGAAACACCGGGGAGCTGTTTTTT. Encoded protein: CASSPPSGNTGELFF.

This sequence joins TRBV11-2 and TRBJ1-1, with D uncertain. The CDR3 has 14 residues. Trimming left V 6 bases short and J 4 bases short, with 15 bases between. Germline V gene lookup returns CDR1 SGHAT and CDR2 FQNNGV. The CDR3 DNA is TGTGCCAGCAGTTTAAGCGGTAGTGGCACTGAAGCTTTCTTT. Translating it yields CASSLSGSGTEAFF.

The V and J genes are TRBV5-1 and TRBJ1-5; 10 positions match TRBD1. Germline assignment: CDR1 SGHRS and CDR2 YFSETQ. The length of the CDR3 is 15 residues. The ends lost 4 bases at V and 3 bases at J; junction bases unmatched: 4. The CDR3 reads CASSAGTGDNQPQHF. The CDR3 DNA is TGCGCCAGCAGCGCCGGGACAGGGGACAATCAGCCCCAGCATTTT.

The chain carries TRBV18 and TRBJ1-1; tentative D call: TRBD1 (6 bases). Trimming shortened V by 0 bases and J by 9 bases, and 17 bases separated the two germline ends. Germline loops: CDR1 KGHSH, CDR2 LQKENI. CDR3 length equals 15 residues. Written as DNA, the CDR3 is TGTGCCAGCTCACCACCCATGAGAGAGGGGGTTAAAGCTTTCTTT. Translated: CASSPPMREGVKAFF.

This clone was counted once. V gene TRBV7-8 combines with J gene TRBJ1-5, with D perhaps matching TRBD1 (5 bases). Per the germline V gene, CDR1 is SGHVS and CDR2 is FQNEAQ. V lost 5 bases and J lost 6, with 20 bases in between. The CDR3 is 16 residues long. As DNA, the CDR3 is TGTGCCAGCAGCCCCAGCAGGGTCAATGTCGGTCAGCCCCAGCATTTT. This encodes CASSPSRVNVGQPQHF.

This clone was observed a single time. The chain uses TRBV6-2 or TRBV6-3 and TRBJ2-2; D is uncertain. The germline V and J ends were trimmed by 2 bases and 0 bases, with 10 bases remaining between them. The germline V gene has CDR1 MNHEY and CDR2 SVGEGT. The CDR3 is 16 amino acids. CDR3 in amino acids: CASSYTAPANTGELFF. DNA of the CDR3: TGTGCCAGCAGTTACACCGCCCCAGCGAACACCGGGGAGCTGTTTTTT.

V and J are TRBV4-3 and TRBJ1-2; 10 bases line up with TRBD1. CDR3 length equals 15 residues. The ends lost 3 bases at V and 0 bases at J; junction bases unmatched: 1. CDR1 is LGHNA and CDR2 is YSLEER in the germline V gene. CDR3 nucleotides: TGCGCCAGCAGCCAGGGGACAGGGGCTAACTATGGCTACACCTTC. Translation: CASSQGTGANYGYTF.

The chain recombines TRBV2 with TRBJ2-1, with 7 bases identical to TRBD1. The CDR3 is 13 amino acids. With 6 bases clipped from V and 9 bases from J, the junction kept 8 bases outside the gene matches. Germline values: CDR1 SNHLY, CDR2 FYNNEI. CDR3 DNA sequence: TGTGCCAGCAGAGGAACAGGGGCAGGTGAGCAGTTCTTC. Encoded protein: CASRGTGAGEQFF. The variable domain in full, with the rest retrieved from reference TRBV2 and TRBJ2-1, is EPEVTQTPSHQVTQMGQEVILRCVPISNHLYFYWYRQILGQKVEFLVSFYNNEISEKSEIFDDQFSVERPDGSNFTLKIRSTKLEDSAMYFCASRGTGAGEQFFGPGTRLTVL.

This clone was detected a few times. V and J are TRBV19 and TRBJ1-2; possible D gene TRBD1, 6 bases. The CDR3 loop spans 13 amino acids. V lost 3 bases, J lost 5 bases, and 10 bases lay in between. Germline CDR1 is LNHDA and CDR2 is SQIVND (reference sequence). As DNA, the CDR3 is TGTGCCAGTAGTATTCACAGGGCTTATGGCTACACCTTC. It translates to CASSIHRAYGYTF.

In this sample, this clone turned up a few times. The gene calls are TRBV6-5 and TRBJ2-3, with D perhaps matching TRBD1 (6 bases). V was shortened by 5 bases and J by 5 bases, with 11 bases between the two germline ends. Germline CDR1 and CDR2: MNHEY and SVGAGI. The CDR3 is 13 residues long. The CDR3 DNA is TGTGCCAGCAGTACCCCCAGGGGAGATACGCAGTATTTT. As protein: CASSTPRGDTQYF.